The clone carrying this T cell receptor beta chain showed up just a few times. One junction end disagrees with the germline gene, perhaps due to a read error. Per germline, CDR1 SGHTA and CDR2 FQGNSA. The CDR3 is 14 residues long. The sample is drawn from a study of cytomegalovirus exposure and HLA in healthy donors. Clones were read by immunoSEQ multiplex PCR, and TCRdb kept only the in-frame ones, dropping some. The sample has 150,000 to 200,000 clones, roughly 84% seen once. The sequenced sample consisted of PBMCs. The chain employs TRBV7-2 and TRBJ2-1, with 7 bases fitting TRBD2. The clonotype originates from a young man in good health and CMV-seropositive. For the CDR3, the DNA is TGTGCCAGCAGCCTAGCGGCCTCCTACAATGAGCAGTTCTTC. This codes for CASSLAASYNEQFF.